Listed below are T cell receptor beta chains from one sample, sequenced in a study of T cells in Graves' hyperthyroidism and ophthalmopathy. In TCRdb, the multiplex PCR reads were re-called with MiXCR into one record per CDR3 protein. The top ten hold 7.7% of the sample, which has some 440,000 distinct CDR3 sequences, about 15% seen once. Sequenced sample: blood. The receptors here all came from a woman under 30 with Graves' hyperthyroidism. Both conserved end residues are part of each CDR3. The order of the fields is V gene, CDR3 length, J gene, D gene, clone size, CDR3 protein, CDR3 DNA. A D gene is named only where the DNA matches it firmly. Clone size is not always given. Where it is, it says once, few, many or a class for expanded clones.

V: TRBV28; length: 13; J: TRBJ2-3; D: NA; size: NA; CDR3: CASSSPRAGLRYF; DNA: TGTGCCAGCAGTTCCCCTCGGGCGGGGCTTCGGTATTTT
V: TRBV28; length: 18; J: TRBJ2-1; D: TRBD1; size: many; CDR3: CASSLNWARDRARMGRFF; DNA: TGTGCCAGCAGTTTAAATTGGGCCCGGGACAGGGCTCGGATGGGGCGGTTCTTC
V: TRBV7-2; length: 15; J: TRBJ1-6; D: TRBD1; size: many; CDR3: CASSLLRDSNSPLHF; DNA: TGTGCCAGCAGCCTCCTACGGGACAGCAATTCACCCCTCCACTTT
V: TRBV4-1; length: 14; J: TRBJ2-7; D: NA; size: many; CDR3: CASSQAGPTYEQYF; DNA: TGCGCCAGCAGCCAAGCAGGGCCCACCTACGAGCAGTACTTC
V: TRBV20-1; length: 18; J: TRBJ1-5; D: NA; size: many; CDR3: CSARDGAGRVRSNQPQHF; DNA: TGCAGTGCTAGAGATGGTGCGGGCAGGGTTCGGAGCAATCAGCCCCAGCATTTT
V: TRBV7-9; length: 11; J: TRBJ2-1; D: NA; size: many; CDR3: CASSLSDEQFF; DNA: TGTGCCAGCAGCTTATCCGATGAGCAGTTCTTC
V: TRBV6-5; length: 16; J: TRBJ2-7; D: NA; size: many; CDR3: CASSYSRGARGYEQYF; DNA: TGTGCCAGCAGTTACAGTCGGGGGGCCAGGGGTTACGAGCAGTACTTC
V: TRBV2; length: 16; J: TRBJ2-6; D: NA; size: many; CDR3: CASSPTWSSGANVLTF; DNA: TGTGCCAGCAGCCCTACTTGGAGCTCTGGGGCCAACGTCCTGACTTTC
V: TRBV11-3; length: 15; J: TRBJ2-7; D: NA; size: many; CDR3: CASSLVAAWRHEQYF; DNA: TGTGCCAGCAGCTTAGTAGCGGCTTGGCGCCACGAGCAGTACTTC
V: TRBV10-2; length: 14; J: TRBJ2-1; D: TRBD1; size: once; CDR3: CASHGTGVRNEQFF; DNA: TGCGCCAGTCACGGGACAGGGGTAAGGAATGAGCAGTTCTTC